This T cell receptor (beta chain) was captured by sequencing in a study of regulatory T cells in long-lasting Graves disease. This clonotype showed up many times. Libraries of TCR beta came from iRepertoire HTBI primers plus Arm-PCR of CDR3 regions. TCRdb re-called the multiplex PCR reads through MiXCR, storing one row per CDR3 protein. The sample records hundreds of thousands of distinct CDR3 sequences, about 16% being singletons. Time point noted: newly diagnosed GD, antithyroid drugs for less than 3 months. The TCR library was made from RNA that had been extracted from PBMCs in TRIzol. Patients with Graves' disease were diagnosed by American Thyroid Association guidelines. All patients originated from an endocrinology department located in Xi'an, China. These records were also assigned to another study, of T cells in Graves' hyperthyroidism and ophthalmopathy. This second study says: HTBI primers were the set used in a first-round RT-PCR of the TCR CDR3.

The sequencing used peripheral blood mononuclear cells (PBMCs), collected at new diagnosis, from a patient treated with antithyroid drugs. The receptor's source is a woman in her thirties with Graves disease.

The CDR3 DNA reads as TGTGCCAGCTCAAACGGCCCCGACAATGAGCAGTTCTTC. This sequence encodes CASSNGPDNEQFF. The chain couples TRBV18 to TRBJ2-1; no clear D. This CDR3 has 13 amino acids. Per germline, CDR1 KGHSH and CDR2 LQKENI. Trimming stripped 5 bases from V and 5 bases from J, with 10 bases between.